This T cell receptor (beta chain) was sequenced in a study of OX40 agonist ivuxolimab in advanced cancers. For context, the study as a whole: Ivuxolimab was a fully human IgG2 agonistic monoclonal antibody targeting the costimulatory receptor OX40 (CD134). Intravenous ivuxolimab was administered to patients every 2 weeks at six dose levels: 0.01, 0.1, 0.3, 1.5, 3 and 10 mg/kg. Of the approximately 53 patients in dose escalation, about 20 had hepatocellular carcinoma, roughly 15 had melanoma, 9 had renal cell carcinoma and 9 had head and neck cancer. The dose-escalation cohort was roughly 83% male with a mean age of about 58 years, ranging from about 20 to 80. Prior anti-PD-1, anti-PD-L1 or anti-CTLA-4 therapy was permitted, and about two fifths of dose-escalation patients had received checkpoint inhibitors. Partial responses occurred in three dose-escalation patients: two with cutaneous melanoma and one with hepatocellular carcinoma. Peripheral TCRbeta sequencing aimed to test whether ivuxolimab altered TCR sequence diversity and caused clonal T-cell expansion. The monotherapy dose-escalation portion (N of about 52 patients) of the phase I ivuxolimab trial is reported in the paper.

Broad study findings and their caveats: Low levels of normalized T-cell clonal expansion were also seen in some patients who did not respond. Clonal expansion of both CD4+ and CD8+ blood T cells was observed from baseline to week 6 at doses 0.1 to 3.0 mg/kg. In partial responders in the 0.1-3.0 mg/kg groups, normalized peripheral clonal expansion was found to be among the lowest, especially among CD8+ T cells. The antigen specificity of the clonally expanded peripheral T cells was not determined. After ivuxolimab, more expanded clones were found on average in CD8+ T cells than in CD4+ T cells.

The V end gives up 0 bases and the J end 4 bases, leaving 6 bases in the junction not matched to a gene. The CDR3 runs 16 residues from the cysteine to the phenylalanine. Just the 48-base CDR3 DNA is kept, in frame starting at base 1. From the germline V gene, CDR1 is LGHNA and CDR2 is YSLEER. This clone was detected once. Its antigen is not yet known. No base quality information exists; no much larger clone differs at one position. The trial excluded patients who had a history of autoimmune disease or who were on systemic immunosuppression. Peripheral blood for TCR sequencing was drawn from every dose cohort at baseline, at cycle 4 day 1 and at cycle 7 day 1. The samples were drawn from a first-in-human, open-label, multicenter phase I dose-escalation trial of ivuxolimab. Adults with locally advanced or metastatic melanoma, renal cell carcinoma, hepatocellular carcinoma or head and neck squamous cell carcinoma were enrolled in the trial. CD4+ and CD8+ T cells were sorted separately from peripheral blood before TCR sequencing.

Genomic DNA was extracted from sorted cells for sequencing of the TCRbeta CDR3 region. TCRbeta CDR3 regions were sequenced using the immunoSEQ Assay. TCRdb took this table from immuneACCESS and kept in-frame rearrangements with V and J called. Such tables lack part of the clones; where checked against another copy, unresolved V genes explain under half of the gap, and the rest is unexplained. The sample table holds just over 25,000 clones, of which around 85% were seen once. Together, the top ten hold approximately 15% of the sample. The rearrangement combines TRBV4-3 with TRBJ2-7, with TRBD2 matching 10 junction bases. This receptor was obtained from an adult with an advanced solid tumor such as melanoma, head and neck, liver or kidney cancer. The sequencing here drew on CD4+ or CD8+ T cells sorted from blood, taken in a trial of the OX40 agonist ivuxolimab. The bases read TGCGCCAGCAGCCAAGATTCGGCTAGCGGGGGATACGAGCAGTACTTC. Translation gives CASSQDSASGGYEQYF.